What follows are 19 T cell receptor beta chains derived from one specimen sequenced in a study of blood T cell repertoires in COVID-19. Libraries were prepared by immunoSEQ multiplex PCR; TCRdb keeps only in-frame clonotypes and omits some of them. This table has approximately 86,000 clones, about 89% appearing once. Sequenced material: peripheral blood. The origin of the receptors is a man aged 45-65 years with acute or convalescent COVID-19.

This clone was counted a few times. This rearrangement joins TRBV3-1 (or the pseudogene TRBV3-2) to TRBJ1-6; unclear D gene. Germline lookup yields CDR1 LGHDT and CDR2 YNNKEL (reference sequence). With 4 bases removed from V and 7 bases from J, the gap between germline ends came to 11 bases. This CDR3 comprises 14 residues. The chain's CDR3 is CASSPSGENSPLHF. The CDR3 region has the DNA TGTGCCAGCAGCCCTTCCGGGGAGAATTCACCCCTCCACTTT.

J is TRBJ1-6 and V is TRBV2; a possible D gene is TRBD1 (6 bases). This CDR3 contains 17 residues. V was cut by 3 bases and J by 0 bases, with 12 bases left in between. Germline CDR1 and CDR2: SNHLY and FYNNEI. Here the CDR3 DNA reads TGTGCCAGCAGTGATCTCGGACAGAGCTCCTATAATTCACCCCTCCACTTT. Amino acid sequence: CASSDLGQSSYNSPLHF.

This chain links TRBV5-1 with TRBJ1-1; 9 nucleotides match TRBD1. The CDR3 loop spans 11 amino acids. Germline V gene sequence: CDR1 SGHRS, CDR2 YFSETQ. The J segment lost 9 bases and the V segment lost 5 bases, leaving 2 bases of the junction unmatched. Written as DNA, the CDR3 is TGCGCCAGCAGGGGGACAGGGAAAGCTTTCTTT. Its protein is CASRGTGKAFF. Full variable domain (remainder filled in from reference TRBV5-1 and TRBJ1-1): KAGVTQTPRYLIKTRGQQVTLSCSPISGHRSVSWYQQTPGQGLQFLFEYFSETQRNKGNFPGRFSGRQFSNSRSEMNVSTLELGDSALYLCASRGTGKAFFGQGTRLTVV.

This sequence joins TRBV2 and TRBJ1-2, with no clear D. Germline V gene lookup returns CDR1 SNHLY and CDR2 FYNNEI. Trimming took off 4 bases at V and 4 bases at J, with 4 bases between the two ends. The CDR3 is 11 residues long. CDR3 bases: TGTGCCAGCAGTGTTAGCTATGGCTACACCTTC. Its translation: CASSVSYGYTF. Filled out from reference TRBV2 and TRBJ1-2, the complete variable domain reads EPEVTQTPSHQVTQMGQEVILRCVPISNHLYFYWYRQILGQKVEFLVSFYNNEISEKSEIFDDQFSVERPDGSNFTLKIRSTKLEDSAMYFCASSVSYGYTFGSGTRLTVV.

CDR3 residues: CASSDTGQNTEAFF. The CDR3 nucleotides are TGTGCCAGCAGTGACACAGGCCAGAACACTGAAGCTTTCTTT. This chain connects TRBV2 to TRBJ1-1, with D perhaps TRBD1 (5 bases). The CDR3 contains 14 residues. V was cut by 3 bases and J by 1 base, with 9 bases left in between. Germline V gene sequence: CDR1 SNHLY, CDR2 FYNNEI.

This chain connects TRBV5-4 to TRBJ2-1; 10 bases agree with TRBD1. The CDR3 consists of 14 residues. V shed 4 bases, J shed 5 bases, and the junction held 3 bases outside the gene matches. Germline CDR1 and CDR2: SGHNT and YYREEE (reference sequence). The CDR3 spells CASSGDRGDNEQFF. The CDR3 DNA sequence: TGTGCCAGCAGCGGGGACAGGGGAGACAATGAGCAGTTCTTC.

The V and J genes are TRBV5-8 and TRBJ1-1; perhaps TRBD1 as D (6 bases). This CDR3 has 14 amino acids. Between the trimmed V and J ends, which lost 2 bases and 1 base, there was a span of 9 bases. Germline V lookup: CDR1 SGHTS, CDR2 YDEGEE. The chain's CDR3 is CASSFYRANTEAFF. The CDR3 coding sequence is TGTGCCAGCAGCTTTTACAGGGCGAACACTGAAGCTTTCTTT.

The chain is built from TRBV28 and TRBJ1-5; 7 positions match TRBD1. CDR1 and CDR2 from the germline V gene are MDHEN and SYDVKM. Trimming took 5 bases from V and 11 from J; bases not matched to a gene: 3. This CDR3 is built from 11 residues. The CDR3 DNA sequence: TGTGCCAGCAGTCCCAGGGGGGCCCAGCATTTT. Translation: CASSPRGAQHF.

The V call is TRBV21-1, the J call TRBJ2-1; the DNA was not compared with TRBD1, the D call given in the table. TRBV21-1 is labeled a pseudogene. The CDR3 runs 16 residues. The CDR3 sequence is CASSKGALGTYNEQFF. The DNA of the CDR3 is TGTGCCAGCAGCAAGGGGGCCTTGGGCACCTACAATGAGCAGTTCTTC.

This sequence joins TRBV19 and TRBJ1-1, with D tentatively TRBD1 (6 bases). CDR1 and CDR2 from the germline V gene are LNHDA and SQIVND (reference sequence). This CDR3 is 12 amino acids long. Trimming removed 7 bases at V and 5 bases at J, with 11 bases between. CDR3 residues: CASNGQWTEAFF. CDR3 DNA: TGTGCCAGTAACGGACAGTGGACTGAAGCTTTCTTT.

This clone showed up just once. This chain uses TRBV7-9 with TRBJ1-1; D unresolved. This CDR3 spans 14 amino acids. CDR1 SEHNR and CDR2 FQNEAQ come from the germline V gene (reference sequence). Trimming removed 0 bases from V and 0 bases from J, with 5 bases in between. The DNA of the CDR3 is TGTGCCAGCAGCTTAGCTTCCTTGAACACTGAAGCTTTCTTT. Translating gives CASSLASLNTEAFF. The full variable domain, with the rest looked up from reference TRBV7-9 and TRBJ1-1, is DTGVSQNPRHKITKRGQNVTFRCDPISEHNRLYWYRQTLGQGPEFLTYFQNEAQLEKSRLLSDRFSAERPKGSFSTLEIQRTEQGDSAMYLCASSLASLNTEAFFGQGTRLTVV.

This clone came up once. V gene TRBV5-1 combines with J gene TRBJ2-7; 11 bases fit TRBD1. The germline V gene has CDR1 SGHRS and CDR2 YFSETQ. V shed 7 bases and J 3 bases; nucleotides not matched to a gene: 6. The length of the CDR3 is 14 residues. CDR3 sequence (DNA): TGCGCCAGCGAGGTCGGGACAGGGGGCTACGAGCAGTACTTC. Translation gives CASEVGTGGYEQYF. Combining the CDR3 with reference TRBV5-1 and TRBJ2-7 gives the whole variable domain KAGVTQTPRYLIKTRGQQVTLSCSPISGHRSVSWYQQTPGQGLQFLFEYFSETQRNKGNFPGRFSGRQFSNSRSEMNVSTLELGDSALYLCASEVGTGGYEQYFGPGTRLTVT.

CDR3 sequence: CASSQAQGAGNTIYF. For the CDR3, the DNA is TGTGCCAGCAGCCAAGCCCAGGGGGCTGGAAACACCATATATTTT. The chain joins TRBV3-1 (or the pseudogene TRBV3-2) to TRBJ1-3, with 7 positions matching TRBD1. The germline CDR1 and CDR2 sequences are LGHDT and YNNKEL (reference sequence). V shed 1 base and J 2 bases; nucleotides not matched to a gene: 2. This CDR3 contains 15 residues.

V is TRBV6-5 and J is TRBJ1-2; 7 nucleotides line up with TRBD1. Trimming at V came to 6 bases and at J to 2 bases, leaving 6 bases not matched to a gene. The CDR3 is 14 amino acids. Germline CDR1 is MNHEY and CDR2 is SVGAGI. CDR3 in DNA: TGTGCCAGCAGATCGACAGGGACGAACTATGGCTACACCTTC. This gives the protein CASRSTGTNYGYTF.

This rearrangement joins TRBV14 to TRBJ2-5; TRBD1 agrees at 7 bases. The CDR3 totals 16 residues. V lost 1 base and J lost 4; bases outside the gene matches: 9. The germline gives CDR1 SGHDN, CDR2 FVKESK. The CDR3 sequence is CASSQGQGQNRETQYF. CDR3 bases: TGTGCCAGCAGCCAAGGCCAGGGACAGAATAGAGAGACCCAGTACTTC.

On this clone: Its ends do not fully match the called genes, so a read error is possible. The chain joins TRBV18 to TRBJ1-5; no definite D call. The CDR3 covers 14 residues. From germline, CDR1 is KGHSH and CDR2 LQKENI. CDR3 in DNA: TGTGCCAGTTCACCTATACTTAGCAATCAGCCCCAGCATTTT. Its translation: CASSPILSNQPQHF.

The J gene is TRBJ2-3, the V gene TRBV6-1; D is ambiguous. Trimming shortened V by 0 bases and J by 0 bases, and 7 bases separated the two germline ends. The V gene's germline CDR1 is MNHNS and CDR2 SASEGT. CDR3 length equals 15 residues. The CDR3 region has the DNA TGTGCCAGCAGTGAAGCAGACATTAGCACAGATACGCAGTATTTT. Translation gives CASSEADISTDTQYF.

This rearrangement joins TRBV5-6 to TRBJ2-2; D remains ambiguous. The germline gives CDR1 SGHDT, CDR2 YYEEEE. The CDR3 extends over 12 amino acids. Trimming removed 4 bases from V and 8 bases from J, with 9 bases in between. The CDR3 bases are TGTGCCAGCAGCCCCAGTGCTGGGGAGCTGTTTTTT. Protein sequence: CASSPSAGELFF.

The genes are TRBV2 and TRBJ1-5, with D maybe TRBD1 (5 bases). Germline V gene sequence: CDR1 SNHLY, CDR2 FYNNEI. Trimming pared 2 bases from V and 4 bases from J, leaving 12 bases between. This CDR3 contains 15 residues. CDR3 protein: CASSEQGQENQPQHF. The CDR3 DNA is TGTGCCAGCAGTGAACAGGGCCAGGAAAATCAGCCCCAGCATTTT.